The 21 T cell receptor beta chains below come from one sample, sequenced in a study of response to subunit inactivated influenza vaccine. TCRdb reprocessed the RT-PCR reads via MiXCR and lists one record per CDR3 protein. The sample lists around 540,000 distinct CDR3 sequences, over 9.5% occurring once. Sequencing was performed on PBMCs from blood, taken on the day of vaccination. Receptors were obtained from a man in his fifties or sixties who received an inactivated influenza vaccine.

This chain links TRBV4-3 with TRBJ1-6; D is unclear. V was shortened by 0 bases and J by 0 bases, with 12 bases between the two germline ends. Germline values: CDR1 LGHNA, CDR2 YSLEER. The CDR3 length is 18 residues. The CDR3 sequence is CASSQDSGRSSYNSPLHF. Written as DNA, the CDR3 is TGCGCCAGCAGCCAAGATTCGGGGAGAAGCTCCTATAATTCACCCCTCCACTTT.

This clonotype was observed a few times. The V call is TRBV24-1, the J call TRBJ2-1; 11 bases map to TRBD2. Unmatched junction bases numbered 13, after V lost 7 bases and J lost 6 bases. This CDR3 region has 17 residues. Per the germline V gene, CDR1 is KGHDR and CDR2 is SFDVKD. The chain's CDR3 is CATSGVASGRTSNEQFF. The CDR3 region has the DNA TGTGCCACCAGCGGGGTGGCTAGCGGGAGGACTAGCAATGAGCAGTTCTTC.

This clonotype was counted at least ten times. One end of the junction fails to match germline, which may point to a read error. The V and J genes are TRBV2 and TRBJ2-3; D is possibly TRBD2 (6 bases). The germline V gene encodes CDR1 SNHLY and CDR2 FYNNEI. This CDR3 contains 12 residues. The CDR3 DNA is TGTGCCAGCAGTGAAGCTCGGGAACTAGCCCGTTTT. Translating gives CASSEARELARF. Complete variable domain (other parts from reference TRBV2 and TRBJ2-3): EPEVTQTPSHQVTQMGQEVILRCVPISNHLYFYWYRQILGQKVEFLVSFYNNEISEKSEIFDDQFSVERPDGSNFTLKIRSTKLEDSAMYFCASSEARELARFGPGTRLTVL.

This clonotype was counted a single time. The rearrangement joins TRBV9 to TRBJ2-7; 10 nucleotides match TRBD2. V lost 0 bases and J lost 4; bases outside the gene matches: 7. This CDR3 is 16 amino acids long. The germline CDR1 and CDR2 sequences are SGDLS and YYNGEE. CDR3 loop: CASSVARDSGRYEQYF. The CDR3 DNA reads as TGTGCCAGCAGCGTAGCTCGGGATAGCGGGAGGTACGAGCAGTACTTC. The complete variable domain, with remaining parts taken from reference TRBV9 and TRBJ2-7, reads DSGVTQTPKHLITATGQRVTLRCSPRSGDLSVYWYQQSLDQGLQFLIQYYNGEERAKGNILERFSAQQFPDLHSELNLSSLELGDSALYFCASSVARDSGRYEQYFGPGTRLTVT.

This clonotype was seen a handful of times. This chain connects TRBV20-1 to TRBJ1-5; D is ambiguous. Trimming took 0 bases from V and 0 from J, leaving 12 bases between them. The CDR3 consists of 16 residues. Looked up from germline, CDR1 is DFQATT and CDR2 is SNEGSKA (reference sequence). CDR3 in amino acids: CSARDTTEYSNQPQHF. DNA for the CDR3: TGCAGTGCTAGAGATACCACAGAGTATAGCAATCAGCCCCAGCATTTT.

This clonotype was detected ten times or more. V usage is TRBV6-2 or TRBV6-3 and J usage is TRBJ2-3, with unresolved D. With 4 bases removed from V and 2 bases from J, the gap between germline ends came to 7 bases. The CDR3 contains 13 residues. Germline CDR1 is MNHEY and CDR2 is SVGEGT. This CDR3 reads CASSWASTDTQYF. In nucleotides, the CDR3 is TGTGCCAGCAGTTGGGCTTCCACAGATACGCAGTATTTT.

Only a few counts were recorded for this clonotype. The V call is TRBV6-2 or TRBV6-3, the J call TRBJ1-1; no clear D gene. Trimming took off 7 bases at V and 7 bases at J, with 10 bases between the two ends. The length of the CDR3 is 11 residues. The germline V gene encodes CDR1 MNHEY and CDR2 SVGEGT. CDR3 DNA sequence: TGTGCCAGCATCAGAGGGCTTGAAGCTTTCTTT. This codes for CASIRGLEAFF.

This clonotype was counted ten times or more. The V gene is TRBV27, the J gene TRBJ2-2, with D unresolved. This CDR3 region has 15 residues. V was cut by 3 bases and J by 2 bases, with 10 bases left in between. The germline V gene has CDR1 MNHEY and CDR2 SMNVEV (reference sequence). The CDR3 region is CASSFLPINTGELFF. The CDR3, as DNA: TGTGCCAGCAGTTTCCTTCCTATTAACACCGGGGAGCTGTTTTTT.

Turning to this clonotype: A read error may be the cause here, since a much bigger clone is one base away. The chain links TRBV5-1 to TRBJ2-7; 10 positions agree with TRBD1. There are 14 residues in the CDR3. Germline loops: CDR1 SGHRS, CDR2 YFSETQ. The chain's CDR3 is CASSLGTGVYEQNF. DNA for the CDR3: TGCGCCAGCAGCTTAGGGACAGGGGTGTACGAGCAGAACTTC.

A few counts support this clonotype. V usage is TRBV7-9 and J usage is TRBJ2-7; 10 bases line up with TRBD2. The V and J ends lost 0 bases and 5 bases, in that order; junction bases with no gene match: 10. The CDR3 has 17 residues. Germline V gene lookup returns CDR1 SEHNR and CDR2 FQNEAQ (reference sequence). CDR3 DNA sequence: TGTGCCAGCAGCTTAGCTGTGGCTAGCGGGAGTCGCGACGAGCAGTACTTC. It is translated as CASSLAVASGSRDEQYF.

This clonotype was seen repeatedly, ten times or more. The J gene is TRBJ1-2, the V gene TRBV7-8, with 7 bases identical to TRBD1. Trimming cost V 3 bases and J 3 bases; bases outside gene matches: 4. The length of the CDR3 is 14 residues. The germline V gene encodes CDR1 SGHVS and CDR2 FQNEAQ. CDR3 loop: CASSFRDRYYGYTF. The CDR3 DNA is TGTGCCAGCAGCTTCCGGGACAGATACTATGGCTACACCTTC. Full variable domain (remainder filled in from reference TRBV7-8 and TRBJ1-2): GAGVSQSPRYKVAKRGQDVALRCDPISGHVSLFWYQQALGQGPEFLTYFQNEAQLDKSGLPSDRFFAERPEGSVSTLKIQRTQQEDSAVYLCASSFRDRYYGYTFGSGTRLTVV.

There are many counts of this clonotype. This chain uses TRBV7-8 with TRBJ2-3, with 9 bases aligning to TRBD2. The germline V gene encodes CDR1 SGHVS and CDR2 FQNEAQ. The CDR3 length is 19 residues. Germline trimming cut 5 bases from V and 5 bases from J; bases unmatched to any gene: 20. The CDR3: CASSTRIPTSGWRLDTQYF. The CDR3 nucleotides read TGTGCCAGCAGCACCCGGATACCTACTAGCGGGTGGAGATTAGATACGCAGTATTTT.

This chain connects TRBV5-1 to TRBJ2-1; 7 bases line up with TRBD1. Per germline, CDR1 SGHRS and CDR2 YFSETQ. The CDR3 covers 18 residues. V dropped 4 bases and J dropped 7; count of bases not matched to a gene: 20. The CDR3, as DNA: TGCGCCAGCAGCGACTACAGGGGCCTGATCGATCTGGGGAATGAGCAGTTCTTC. Its protein product is CASSDYRGLIDLGNEQFF. Together with reference TRBV5-1 and TRBJ2-1, the CDR3 gives the full variable domain: KAGVTQTPRYLIKTRGQQVTLSCSPISGHRSVSWYQQTPGQGLQFLFEYFSETQRNKGNFPGRFSGRQFSNSRSEMNVSTLELGDSALYLCASSDYRGLIDLGNEQFFGPGTRLTVL.

This clonotype was detected many times. J is TRBJ2-7 and V is TRBV10-2; D is possibly TRBD2 (6 bases). Trimming left V 7 bases short and J 5 bases short, with 27 bases between. Germline CDR1 and CDR2: WSHSY and SAAADI. This CDR3 spans 17 amino acids. The CDR3 region is CASIPGRSLGEVNEQYF. The CDR3 nucleotides read TGCGCCAGCATCCCGGGACGGAGCCTCGGGGAGGTCAACGAGCAGTACTTC.

In its sample, this clonotype was seen a few times. This chain connects TRBV5-1 to TRBJ2-3; the match to TRBD1 covers 11 bases. Germline-derived CDR1 and CDR2 are SGHRS and YFSETQ. Trimming at V came to 3 bases and at J to 4 bases, leaving 7 bases not matched to a gene. CDR3 size: 16 residues. The CDR3 DNA is TGCGCCAGCAGCTCATCCGGGACAGGGGGGGCAGATACGCAGTATTTT. Amino acids: CASSSSGTGGADTQYF.

On this clonotype itself: Sequence at one end of the junction differs from germline and may be a read error. The genes are TRBV29-1 and TRBJ2-7; D is undetermined. Germline CDR1 and CDR2: SQVTM and ANQGSEA. This CDR3 is 13 amino acids long. The CDR3 region has the DNA TGCAGCGTTGCCGGTCTCATACCCTACCAGCAGTACTTC. Residues: CSVAGLIPYQQYF.

The chain uses TRBV13 and TRBJ2-7; 13 nucleotides align to TRBD2. V was pared by 5 bases and J by 4 bases, with 5 bases of the junction left unmatched. Germline V lookup: CDR1 PRHDT, CDR2 FYEKMQ (reference sequence). There are 15 residues in the CDR3. The chain's CDR3 is CASSTRLAGGYEQYF. CDR3 nucleotide sequence: TGTGCCAGCAGCACAAGACTAGCGGGAGGATACGAGCAGTACTTC.

The table lists this clonotype with many counts. The V gene is TRBV29-1, the J gene TRBJ2-3; TRBD2 agrees at 12 bases. The CDR3 loop spans 14 amino acids. Germline V gene sequence: CDR1 SQVTM, CDR2 ANQGSEA. V lost 5 bases, J lost 1 base, and 1 base stayed unmatched. The CDR3 sequence is CSVRLAGGTDTQYF. CDR3 nucleotide sequence: TGCAGCGTTCGACTAGCGGGAGGCACAGATACGCAGTATTTT.

This clonotype has ten or more counts. The V gene is TRBV5-1, the J gene TRBJ2-2; D gene ambiguous. Trimming stripped 1 base from V and 6 bases from J, with 10 bases between. CDR1 and CDR2 from the germline V gene are SGHRS and YFSETQ. The CDR3 extends over 14 amino acids. The CDR3 loop is CASSLLALSGELFF. The CDR3 DNA reads TGCGCCAGCAGCTTGTTGGCCTTGTCCGGGGAGCTGTTTTTT.

This clonotype was found a few times. The gene calls are TRBV29-1 and TRBJ1-2; D is possibly TRBD1 (5 bases). There are 14 residues in the CDR3. Trimming pared 7 bases from V and 5 bases from J, leaving 20 bases between. CDR1 is SQVTM and CDR2 is ANQGSEA in the germline V gene. The CDR3 nucleotides are TGCAGCGCCGAAGGGGCCAAAGGAGGTTATGGCTACACCTTC. Its translation: CSAEGAKGGYGYTF.

This clonotype was seen ten or more times. This chain links TRBV5-1 with TRBJ1-4, with D possibly being TRBD1 (6 bases). Germline CDR1 SGHRS, CDR2 YFSETQ. V was shortened by 4 bases and J by 8 bases, with 15 bases between the two germline ends. The CDR3 has 14 amino acids. CDR3 nucleotides: TGCGCCAGCAGCCAAGGGGGGAAGGAAGAAAAACTGTTTTTT. Its translation is CASSQGGKEEKLFF.